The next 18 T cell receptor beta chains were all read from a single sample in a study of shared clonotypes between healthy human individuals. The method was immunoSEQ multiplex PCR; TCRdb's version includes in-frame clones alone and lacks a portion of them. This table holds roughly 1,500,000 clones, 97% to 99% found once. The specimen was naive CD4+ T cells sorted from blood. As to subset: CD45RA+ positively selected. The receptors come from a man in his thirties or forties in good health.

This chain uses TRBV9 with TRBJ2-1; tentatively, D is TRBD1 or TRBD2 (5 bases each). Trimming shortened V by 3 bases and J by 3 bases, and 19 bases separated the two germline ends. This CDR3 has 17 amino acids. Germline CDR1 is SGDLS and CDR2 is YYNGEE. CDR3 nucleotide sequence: TGTGCCAGCAGCGCCCCCTCCGGGACGGGACGCTACAATGAGCAGTTCTTC. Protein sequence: CASSAPSGTGRYNEQFF.

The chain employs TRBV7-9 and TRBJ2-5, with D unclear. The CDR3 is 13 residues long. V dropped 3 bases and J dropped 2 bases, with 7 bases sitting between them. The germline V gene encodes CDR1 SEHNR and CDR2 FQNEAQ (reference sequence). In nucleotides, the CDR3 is TGTGCCAGCAGCTTGCTATGGCAAGAGACCCAGTACTTC. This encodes CASSLLWQETQYF.

The CDR3 here is CASSLGAGVTYEQYF. In DNA, the CDR3 is TGTGCCAGCAGCTTAGGGGCGGGTGTTACCTACGAGCAGTACTTC. The J gene is TRBJ2-7, the V gene TRBV7-9, with D tentatively TRBD2 (5 bases). V was trimmed by 1 base and J by 2 bases, leaving 12 bases between them. Germline CDR1 SEHNR, CDR2 FQNEAQ (reference sequence). The CDR3 loop spans 15 amino acids.

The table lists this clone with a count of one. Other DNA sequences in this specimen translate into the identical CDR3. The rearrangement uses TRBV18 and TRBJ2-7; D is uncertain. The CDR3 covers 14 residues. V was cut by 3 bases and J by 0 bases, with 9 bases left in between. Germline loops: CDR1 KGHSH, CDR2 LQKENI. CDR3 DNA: TGTGCCAGCTCACCTTCTGGGAACTCCTACGAGCAGTACTTC. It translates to CASSPSGNSYEQYF.

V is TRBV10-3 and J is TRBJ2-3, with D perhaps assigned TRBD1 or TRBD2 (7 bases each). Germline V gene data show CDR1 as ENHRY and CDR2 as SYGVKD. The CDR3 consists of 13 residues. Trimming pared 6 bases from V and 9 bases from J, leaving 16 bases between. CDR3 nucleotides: TGTGCCATCAGGGGAGGGGACAGAGACACGCAGTATTTT. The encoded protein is CAIRGGDRDTQYF.

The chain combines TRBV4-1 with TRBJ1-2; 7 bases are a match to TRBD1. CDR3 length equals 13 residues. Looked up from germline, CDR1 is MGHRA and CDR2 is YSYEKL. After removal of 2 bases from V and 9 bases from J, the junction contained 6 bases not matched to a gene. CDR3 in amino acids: CASSQSTGDSYTF. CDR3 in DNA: TGCGCCAGCAGCCAATCAACAGGGGACAGCTACACCTTC.

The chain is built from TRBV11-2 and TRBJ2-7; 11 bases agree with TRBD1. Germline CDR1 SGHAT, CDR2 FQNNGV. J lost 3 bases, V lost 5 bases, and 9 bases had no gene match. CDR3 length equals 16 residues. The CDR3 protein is CASSRARTGGFYEQYF. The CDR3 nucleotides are TGTGCCAGCAGCCGGGCTAGGACAGGGGGCTTCTACGAGCAGTACTTC.

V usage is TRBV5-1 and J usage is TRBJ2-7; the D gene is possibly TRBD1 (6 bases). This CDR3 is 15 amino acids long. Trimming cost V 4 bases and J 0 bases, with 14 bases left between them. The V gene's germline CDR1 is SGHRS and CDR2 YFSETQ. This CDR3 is CASSPTQGSSYEQYF. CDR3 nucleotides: TGCGCCAGCAGCCCCACCCAGGGGAGCTCCTACGAGCAGTACTTC.

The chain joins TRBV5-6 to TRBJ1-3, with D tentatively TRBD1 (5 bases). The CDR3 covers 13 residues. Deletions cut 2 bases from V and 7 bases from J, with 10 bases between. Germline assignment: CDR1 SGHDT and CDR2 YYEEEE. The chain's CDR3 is CASSFGQGNTIYF. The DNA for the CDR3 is TGTGCCAGCAGCTTTGGGCAGGGCAACACCATATATTTT.

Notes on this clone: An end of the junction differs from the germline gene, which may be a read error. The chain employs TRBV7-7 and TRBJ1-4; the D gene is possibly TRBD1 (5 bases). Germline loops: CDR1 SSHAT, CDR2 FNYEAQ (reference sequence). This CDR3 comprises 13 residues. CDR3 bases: TGTGCTAGCAGCTTACGGGGGAATGAAAAACTGTTTTTT. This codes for CASSLRGNEKLFF.

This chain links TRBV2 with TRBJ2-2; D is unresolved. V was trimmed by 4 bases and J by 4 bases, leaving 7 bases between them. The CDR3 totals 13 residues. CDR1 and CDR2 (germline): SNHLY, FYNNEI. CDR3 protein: CASSVTRTGELFF. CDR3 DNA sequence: TGTGCCAGCAGTGTAACACGCACCGGGGAGCTGTTTTTT.

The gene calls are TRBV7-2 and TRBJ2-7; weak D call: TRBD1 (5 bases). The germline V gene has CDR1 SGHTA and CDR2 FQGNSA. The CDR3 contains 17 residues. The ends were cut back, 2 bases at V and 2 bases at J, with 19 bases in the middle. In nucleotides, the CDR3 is TGTGCCAGCAGCTTAATTGTAGGGGTCCCCAAAACCTACGAGCAGTACTTC. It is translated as CASSLIVGVPKTYEQYF. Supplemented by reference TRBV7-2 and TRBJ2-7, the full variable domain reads GAGVSQSPSNKVTEKGKDVELRCDPISGHTALYWYRQSLGQGLEFLIYFQGNSAPDKSGLPSDRFSAERTGGSVSTLTIQRTQQEDSAVYLCASSLIVGVPKTYEQYFGPGTRLTVT.

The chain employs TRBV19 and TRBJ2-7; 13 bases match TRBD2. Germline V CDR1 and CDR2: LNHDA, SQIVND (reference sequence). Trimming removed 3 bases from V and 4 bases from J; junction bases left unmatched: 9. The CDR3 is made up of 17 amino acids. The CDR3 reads CASSIRLAGGRGYEQYF. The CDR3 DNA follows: TGTGCCAGTAGTATCCGACTAGCGGGAGGCCGTGGATACGAGCAGTACTTC.

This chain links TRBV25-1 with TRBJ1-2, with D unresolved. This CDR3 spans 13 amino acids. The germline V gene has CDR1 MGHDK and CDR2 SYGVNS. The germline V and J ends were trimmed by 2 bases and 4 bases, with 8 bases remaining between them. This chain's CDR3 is CASSERGSYGYTF. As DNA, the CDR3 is TGTGCCAGCAGTGAACGAGGGTCCTATGGCTACACCTTC.

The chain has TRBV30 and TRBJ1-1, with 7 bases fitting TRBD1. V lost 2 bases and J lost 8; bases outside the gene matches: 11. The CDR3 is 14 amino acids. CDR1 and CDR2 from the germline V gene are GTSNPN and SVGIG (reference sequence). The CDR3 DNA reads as TGTGCCTGGAGTTACTACACAGGGGAGGGAGAAGCTTTCTTT. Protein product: CAWSYYTGEGEAFF.

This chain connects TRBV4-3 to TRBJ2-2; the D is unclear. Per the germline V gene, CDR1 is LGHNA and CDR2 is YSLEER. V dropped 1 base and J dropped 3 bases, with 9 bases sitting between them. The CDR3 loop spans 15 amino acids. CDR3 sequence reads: CASSQARYYTGELFF. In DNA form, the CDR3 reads TGCGCCAGCAGCCAAGCTCGCTATTACACCGGGGAGCTGTTTTTT.

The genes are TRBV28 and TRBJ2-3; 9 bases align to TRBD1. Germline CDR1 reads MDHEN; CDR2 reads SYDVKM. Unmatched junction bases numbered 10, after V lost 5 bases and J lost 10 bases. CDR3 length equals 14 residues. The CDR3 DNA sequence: TGTGCCAGCAGTCCCCTTGGACAGGGGTACGCGCAGTATTTT. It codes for CASSPLGQGYAQYF.

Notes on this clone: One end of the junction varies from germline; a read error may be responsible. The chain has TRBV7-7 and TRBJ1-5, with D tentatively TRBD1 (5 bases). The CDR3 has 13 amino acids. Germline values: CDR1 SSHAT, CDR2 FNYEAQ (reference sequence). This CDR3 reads CASSAELGEPQHF. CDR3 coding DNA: TGTGCTAGCAGCGCCGAATTGGGGGAGCCCCAGCATTTT. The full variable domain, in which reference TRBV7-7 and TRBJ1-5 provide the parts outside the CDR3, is GAGVSQSPRYKVTKRGQDVTLRCDPISSHATLYWYQQALGQGPEFLTYFNYEAQPDKSGLPSDRFSAERPEGSISTLTIQRTEQRDSAMYRCASSAELGEPQHFGDGTRLSIL.